The 20 T cell receptor beta chains below were found in one sample sequenced in a study of T cells in Graves' hyperthyroidism and ophthalmopathy. Using RNA transcripts as the source, TCR beta CDR3 regions were amplified. HTBI primers were employed in a first-round RT-PCR of the TCR CDR3. TCRdb independently ran MiXCR on the multiplex PCR reads; one entry per CDR3 protein. The table records hundreds of thousands of distinct CDR3 sequences, about two fifths of them present only once. Sequencing used blood. Source of these receptors: a man between 18 and 35 years old with Graves' hyperthyroidism.

This clonotype was seen many times. The chain is built from TRBV29-1 and TRBJ2-2; unclear D gene. The germline V gene encodes CDR1 SQVTM and CDR2 ANQGSEA. The CDR3 is made up of 13 amino acids. Trimming pared 4 bases from V and 0 bases from J, leaving 6 bases between. The chain's CDR3 is CSVVGPNTGELFF. As DNA, the CDR3 is TGCAGCGTTGTAGGACCGAACACCGGGGAGCTGTTTTTT.

This clonotype was counted only a few times. The chain uses TRBV6-5 and TRBJ1-2, with 10 nucleotides matching TRBD1. The CDR3 consists of 15 residues. CDR1 and CDR2 from the germline V gene are MNHEY and SVGAGI. V lost 5 bases to trimming and J lost 2 bases; unmatched junction nucleotides: 5. CDR3 DNA: TGTGCCAGCAGTACGGGACAGGGGATAAACTATGGCTACACCTTC. Amino acid sequence: CASSTGQGINYGYTF.

The chain recombines TRBV2 with TRBJ2-5; 9 bases fit TRBD2. The CDR3 loop spans 16 amino acids. Germline V lookup: CDR1 SNHLY, CDR2 FYNNEI. Trimming took 6 bases from V and 4 from J; bases not matched to a gene: 12. CDR3 nucleotide sequence: TGTGCCAGCAGCGAAACAGCGGGAGGTAATGGAGAGACCCAGTACTTC. Amino acids: CASSETAGGNGETQYF. The whole variable domain, remainder taken from reference TRBV2 and TRBJ2-5, is EPEVTQTPSHQVTQMGQEVILRCVPISNHLYFYWYRQILGQKVEFLVSFYNNEISEKSEIFDDQFSVERPDGSNFTLKIRSTKLEDSAMYFCASSETAGGNGETQYFGPGTRLLVL.

The chain employs TRBV7-9 and TRBJ2-7, with D unclear. The CDR3 extends over 15 amino acids. The germline gives CDR1 SEHNR, CDR2 FQNEAQ (reference sequence). V was trimmed by 1 base and J by 1 base, leaving 11 bases between them. The CDR3 nucleotides are TGTGCCAGCAGCTTAGTCCTAGGCGCGTCCTACGAGCAGTACTTC. Encoded protein: CASSLVLGASYEQYF.

The gene calls are TRBV7-8 and TRBJ1-5, with unresolved D. V was shortened by 4 bases and J by 1 base, with 11 bases between the two germline ends. Germline V lookup: CDR1 SGHVS, CDR2 FQNEAQ. This CDR3 comprises 15 residues. For the CDR3, the DNA is TGTGCCAGCAGCTCACACGTCTTCAGCAATCAGCCCCAGCATTTT. It translates to CASSSHVFSNQPQHF.

Concerning this clonotype: A read error may account for a junction end that differs from germline. The chain uses TRBV6-5 and TRBJ2-7, with a tentative D call TRBD2 (5 bases). CDR1 and CDR2 from the germline V gene are MNHEY and SVGAGI. The CDR3 sequence is 11 residues long. The CDR3 region is CAGSGGYEQYF. DNA of the CDR3: TGTGCCGGCAGTGGAGGATACGAGCAGTACTTC.

This rearrangement joins TRBV6-6 to TRBJ1-1; D is undetermined. This CDR3 region has 15 residues. Per germline, CDR1 MNHNY and CDR2 SVGAGI (reference sequence). V lost 5 bases to trimming and J lost 0 bases, with 13 bases between them. The DNA for the CDR3 is TGTGCCAGCAGTCCTACCAAGCAGCTGAACACTGAAGCTTTCTTT. It yields the protein CASSPTKQLNTEAFF.

The rearrangement joins TRBV3-1 to TRBJ1-6; perhaps TRBD1 as D (5 bases). Germline CDR1 is LGHDT and CDR2 is YNNKEL (reference sequence). The ends were cut back, 1 base at V and 6 bases at J, with 7 bases in the middle. CDR3 length: 14 residues. CDR3 nucleotides: TGTGCCAGCAGCCAAGGACAGTTTAATTCACCCCTCCACTTT. Translating it yields CASSQGQFNSPLHF.

This clonotype has at least ten counts. The rearrangement links TRBV10-3 to TRBJ1-2; 8 bases agree with TRBD1. The length of the CDR3 is 13 residues. CDR1 and CDR2 from the germline V gene are ENHRY and SYGVKD. Losses at the gene ends were 8 bases for V and 3 bases for J; bases not matched to a gene: 5. The DNA of the CDR3 is TGTGCCATCTCAACGGGACAGGACTATGGCTACACCTTC. It specifies CAISTGQDYGYTF.

In DNA, the CDR3 is TGTGCCAGCAGTGACGGTGGGCCCTACGAGCAGTACTTC. It yields the protein CASSDGGPYEQYF. The V call is TRBV6-4, the J call TRBJ2-7, with unresolved D. Germline V gene lookup returns CDR1 MRHNA and CDR2 SNTAGT. CDR3 size: 13 residues. V lost 2 bases to trimming and J lost 2 bases, with 7 bases between them.

V is TRBV5-6 and J is TRBJ1-5; weak D call: TRBD1 (6 bases). The CDR3 sequence is 17 residues long. Germline values: CDR1 SGHDT, CDR2 YYEEEE. The germline V and J ends were trimmed by 2 bases and 3 bases, with 18 bases remaining between them. The CDR3 sequence: CASSFRGSTSNNQPQHF. CDR3 nucleotides: TGTGCCAGCAGCTTCAGGGGTTCGACATCGAACAATCAGCCCCAGCATTTT.

This clonotype has only a few counts. This chain uses TRBV9 with TRBJ2-7; no clear D gene. V was cut by 0 bases and J by 5 bases, with 12 bases left in between. This CDR3 is built from 14 residues. The germline V gene has CDR1 SGDLS and CDR2 YYNGEE. CDR3 protein: CASSVVPVADEQYF. DNA of the CDR3: TGTGCCAGCAGCGTAGTACCAGTTGCAGACGAGCAGTACTTC. Full variable domain (rest looked up from reference TRBV9 and TRBJ2-7): DSGVTQTPKHLITATGQRVTLRCSPRSGDLSVYWYQQSLDQGLQFLIQYYNGEERAKGNILERFSAQQFPDLHSELNLSSLELGDSALYFCASSVVPVADEQYFGPGTRLTVT.

A remark on this clonotype: This likely comes from a read error, as the CDR3 has no conserved phenylalanine or tryptophan at its end. The chain combines TRBV9 with TRBJ1-5; D might be TRBD1 (6 bases). The CDR3 contains 11 residues. Per the germline V gene, CDR1 is SGDLS and CDR2 is YYNGEE. The CDR3 nucleotides are TGTGCTAGTGGGACAAATCAGCCCCAGCATTCA. Translating gives CASGTNQPQHS.

The rearrangement uses TRBV2 and TRBJ2-7, with TRBD1 matching over 9 bases. Germline V lookup: CDR1 SNHLY, CDR2 FYNNEI. After removal of 6 bases from V and 5 bases from J, the junction contained 8 bases not matched to a gene. The CDR3 contains 14 residues. Here the CDR3 reads CASSLDRGTDEQYF. The CDR3 DNA is TGTGCCAGCAGCTTGGACAGGGGTACCGACGAGCAGTACTTC.

The J gene is TRBJ2-7, the V gene TRBV7-3, with D perhaps matching TRBD1 or TRBD2 (6 bases each). Germline CDR1 reads SGHTA; CDR2 reads FQGTGA. The V end lost 11 bases, the J end lost 2 bases, and 16 bases lay between the germline ends. This CDR3 region has 13 residues. The DNA for the CDR3 is TGTGCCTGGAGTTCGGGGGCCGCCTACGAGCAGTACTTC. Its translation is CAWSSGAAYEQYF.

The chain uses TRBV11-2 and TRBJ2-7; tentative D call: TRBD2 (5 bases). The CDR3 contains 13 residues. Looked up from germline, CDR1 is SGHAT and CDR2 is FQNNGV. V lost 0 bases, J lost 6 bases, and 9 bases lay in between. The CDR3 loop reads CASSLEGRVEQYF. The CDR3 nucleotides read TGTGCCAGCAGCTTAGAAGGGAGAGTCGAGCAGTACTTC.

The table lists this clonotype with many counts. V is TRBV29-1 and J is TRBJ2-7; 7 bases are shared with TRBD2. The CDR3 sequence is 13 residues long. The trim removed 4 bases at V and 5 bases at J, leaving 8 bases unmatched. Germline V gene lookup returns CDR1 SQVTM and CDR2 ANQGSEA. This CDR3 reads CSVASGSYNEQYF. The CDR3 DNA reads TGCAGCGTTGCTAGCGGAAGTTACAACGAGCAGTACTTC.

The rearrangement links TRBV5-1 to TRBJ1-4; TRBD1 matches 9 bases. The germline gives CDR1 SGHRS, CDR2 YFSETQ. The ends lost 0 bases at V and 8 bases at J; junction bases unmatched: 8. The CDR3 is 16 amino acids. The CDR3 region has the DNA TGCGCCAGCAGCTTGGGACAGGGGGGGGCTACGGAAAAACTGTTTTTT. It codes for CASSLGQGGATEKLFF.

In its sample, this clonotype was seen a few times. The V gene is TRBV5-1, the J gene TRBJ2-7; D not certain. The ends were cut back, 0 bases at V and 3 bases at J, with 10 bases in the middle. Germline values: CDR1 SGHRS, CDR2 YFSETQ. The CDR3 loop spans 14 amino acids. The CDR3 DNA reads TGCGCCAGCAGCTTGGGGTCAGAAAACTACGAGCAGTACTTC. Its protein product is CASSLGSENYEQYF.

This clonotype was detected a few times. V gene TRBV19 combines with J gene TRBJ2-5; possible D gene TRBD1, 5 bases. The CDR3 has 15 residues. Trimming shortened V by 4 bases and J by 2 bases, and 14 bases separated the two germline ends. Per the germline V gene, CDR1 is LNHDA and CDR2 is SQIVND (reference sequence). CDR3 region: CASSTFTGAQETQYF. The CDR3 DNA sequence: TGTGCCAGTAGTACATTTACAGGTGCACAAGAGACCCAGTACTTC.